The text below deals with one TCR beta chain. Its antigen is unidentified. Some clones are missing from TCRdb's copy, which holds only in-frame ones; the method was immunoSEQ multiplex PCR. The table shows 2,500,000 or so clones, with around nine tenths occurring only once. This entry comes from a study of shared clonotypes between healthy human individuals. General study results and limits: Measured sharing among donors was expected to vary with sequencing depth. Researchers sampled blood only, noting tissue repertoires likely differ. Enrolling few donors narrowed the genetic and exposure-history diversity that was represented.

A split of CD4+ cells into CD45RA+ naive and CD45RA-negative memory subsets was performed. V dropped 4 bases and J dropped 0 bases, with 11 bases sitting between them. Germline values: CDR1 SGHRS, CDR2 YFSETQ. This CDR3 region has 16 residues. J is TRBJ2-6 and V is TRBV5-1; D may be TRBD2 (5 bases). The TCR originated in a man aged 18 to 30 in good health. Source material: naive CD4+ T cells sorted from blood. Subset of the sample: CD45RA+ positively selected. The CDR3 bases are TGCGCCAGCAGCCCCGGGATAGACTCTGGGGCCAACGTCCTGACTTTC. This encodes CASSPGIDSGANVLTF.